This TCR beta chain comes out of a study of blood T cells in healthy people across ages. The CDR3 has 13 amino acids. Germline-derived CDR1 and CDR2 are SNHLY and FYNNEI. Together with a sample-barcoded 5' primer, a J-beta primer mix was included in a second PCR lasting roughly 6 to 12 cycles. From the 5' RACE reads, TCRdb called clonotypes with MiXCR, one entry per CDR3 protein. The sample holds roughly 1,500,000 distinct CDR3 sequences, almost 35% seen once. Notes on this clonotype: A read error may account for a junction end that differs from germline.

What was sequenced was blood. The sequence was obtained from a woman in her 30s in good health. The chain employs TRBV2 and TRBJ2-7; 7 nucleotides match TRBD2. The CDR3, as DNA: TGTGCCAGCAGGGAATGGCGGGACTACGGGCAGTACTTC. Its translation is CASREWRDYGQYF.